This T cell receptor beta chain is from a study of blood T cell repertoires in COVID-19. Study in general: Spain, Italy and the United States supplied samples that represented acute and convalescent COVID-19.

Living in under 30 US areas, the participants were between about 18 and 100 years of age. Clinical history reported by participants formed the basis on which cohorts were assigned. Recovered status in Cohort 3 required two negative PCRs, clearance, or symptom resolution. The CDR3 extends over 15 amino acids. Germline V lookup: CDR1 SNHLY, CDR2 FYNNEI. V was cut by 1 base and J by 3 bases, with 7 bases left in between. The assay was immunoSEQ multiplex PCR, and TCRdb's table has in-frame clones only and misses some. The sample consists of approximately 170,000 clones, over 75% of them appearing once. Material: PBMCs or T cells enriched from blood (not recorded which). This receptor was identified in a woman aged 18 to 35 who had recovered from COVID-19. This chain connects TRBV2 to TRBJ1-6; D remains ambiguous. The CDR3 nucleotides are TGTGCCAGCAGTGAAGATGGCAGCTATAATTCACCCCTCCACTTT. This sequence encodes CASSEDGSYNSPLHF.